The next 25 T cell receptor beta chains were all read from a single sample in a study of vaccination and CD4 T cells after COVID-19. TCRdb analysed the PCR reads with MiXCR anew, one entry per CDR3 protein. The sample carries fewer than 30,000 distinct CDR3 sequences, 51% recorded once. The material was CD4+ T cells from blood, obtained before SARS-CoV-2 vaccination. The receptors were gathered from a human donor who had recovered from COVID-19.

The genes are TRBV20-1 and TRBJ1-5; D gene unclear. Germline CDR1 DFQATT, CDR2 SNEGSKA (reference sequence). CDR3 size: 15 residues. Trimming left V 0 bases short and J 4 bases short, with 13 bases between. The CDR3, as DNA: TGCAGTGCTAGAGATCCGACATACTCAAATCAGCCCCAGCATTTT. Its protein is CSARDPTYSNQPQHF.

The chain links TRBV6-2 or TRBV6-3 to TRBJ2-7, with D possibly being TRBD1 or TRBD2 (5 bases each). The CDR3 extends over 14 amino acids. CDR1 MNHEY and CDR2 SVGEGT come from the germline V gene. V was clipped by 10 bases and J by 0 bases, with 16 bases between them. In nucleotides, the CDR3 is TGTGCCAACAACCATTCGGGGCTCTCCTACGAGCAGTACTTC. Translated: CANNHSGLSYEQYF.

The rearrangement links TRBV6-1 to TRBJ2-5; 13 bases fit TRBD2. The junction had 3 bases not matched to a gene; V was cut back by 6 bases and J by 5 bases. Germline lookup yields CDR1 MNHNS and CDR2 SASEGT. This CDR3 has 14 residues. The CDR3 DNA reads TGTGCCAGCAGCAAGACTAGCGGGAGGGAGACCCAGTACTTC. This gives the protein CASSKTSGRETQYF.

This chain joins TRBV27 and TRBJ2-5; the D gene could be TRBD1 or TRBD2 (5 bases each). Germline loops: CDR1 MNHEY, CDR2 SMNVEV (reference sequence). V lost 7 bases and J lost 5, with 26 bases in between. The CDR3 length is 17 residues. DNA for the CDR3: TGTGCCAGCAAGAGGAGAGGGCAGGGTCTCCCCAAGGAGACCCAGTACTTC. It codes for CASKRRGQGLPKETQYF.

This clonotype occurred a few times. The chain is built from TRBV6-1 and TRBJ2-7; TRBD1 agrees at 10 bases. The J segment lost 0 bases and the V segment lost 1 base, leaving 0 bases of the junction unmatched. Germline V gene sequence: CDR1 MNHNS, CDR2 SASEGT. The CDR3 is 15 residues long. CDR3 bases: TGTGCCAGCAGTGAAGGGACAGGGGGCTCCTACGAGCAGTACTTC. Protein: CASSEGTGGSYEQYF.

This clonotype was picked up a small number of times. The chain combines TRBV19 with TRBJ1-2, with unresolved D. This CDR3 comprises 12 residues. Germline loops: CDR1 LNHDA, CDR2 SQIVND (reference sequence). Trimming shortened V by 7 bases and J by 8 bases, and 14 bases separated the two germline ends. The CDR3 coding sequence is TGTGCCAGTACCGGTTCCCTGTCCGGCTACACCTTC. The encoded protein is CASTGSLSGYTF.

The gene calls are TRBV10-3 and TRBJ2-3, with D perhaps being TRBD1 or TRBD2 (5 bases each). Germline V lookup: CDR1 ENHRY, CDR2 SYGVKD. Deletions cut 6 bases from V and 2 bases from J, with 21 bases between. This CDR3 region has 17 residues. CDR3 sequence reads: CAISDRRPGPTTDTQYF. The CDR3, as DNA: TGTGCCATCAGCGACAGACGGCCGGGACCAACCACAGATACGCAGTATTTT.

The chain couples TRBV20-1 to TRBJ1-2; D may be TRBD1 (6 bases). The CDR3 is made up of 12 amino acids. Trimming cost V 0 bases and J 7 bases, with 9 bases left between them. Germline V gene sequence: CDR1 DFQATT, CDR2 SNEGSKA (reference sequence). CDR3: CSARDQGSGYTF. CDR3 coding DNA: TGCAGTGCTAGAGATCAGGGGAGTGGCTACACCTTC.

As DNA, the CDR3 is TGCAGTGCTAGAGACAGGTACAATCAGCCCCAGCATTTT. Encoded protein: CSARDRYNQPQHF. The chain employs TRBV20-1 and TRBJ1-5, with D hard to call. Trimming shortened V by 0 bases and J by 3 bases, and 6 bases separated the two germline ends. CDR1 is DFQATT, CDR2 SNEGSKA, per germline (reference sequence). This CDR3 has 13 amino acids.

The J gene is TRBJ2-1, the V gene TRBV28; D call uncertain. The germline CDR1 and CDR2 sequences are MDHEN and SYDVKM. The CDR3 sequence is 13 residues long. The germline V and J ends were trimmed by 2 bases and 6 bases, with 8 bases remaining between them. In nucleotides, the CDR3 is TGTGCCAGCAGTTTACGGCAGTCCAATGAGCAGTTCTTC. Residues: CASSLRQSNEQFF.

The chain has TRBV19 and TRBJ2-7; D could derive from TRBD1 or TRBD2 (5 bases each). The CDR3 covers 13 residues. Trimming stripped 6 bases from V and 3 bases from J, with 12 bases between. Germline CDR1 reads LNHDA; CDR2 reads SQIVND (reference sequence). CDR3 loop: CASRSGRNYEQYF. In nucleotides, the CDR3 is TGTGCCAGTAGATCGGGACGGAACTACGAGCAGTACTTC.

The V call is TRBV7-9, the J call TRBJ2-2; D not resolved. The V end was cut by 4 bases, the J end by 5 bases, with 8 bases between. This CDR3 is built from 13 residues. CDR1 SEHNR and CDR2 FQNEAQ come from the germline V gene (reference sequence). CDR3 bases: TGTGCCAGCAGCTACCCGTTTACCGGGGAGCTGTTTTTT. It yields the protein CASSYPFTGELFF.

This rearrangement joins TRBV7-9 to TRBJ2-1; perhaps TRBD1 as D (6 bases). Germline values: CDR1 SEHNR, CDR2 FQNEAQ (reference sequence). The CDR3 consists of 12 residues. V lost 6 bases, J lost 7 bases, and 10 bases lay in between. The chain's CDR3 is CASRSTGNEQFF. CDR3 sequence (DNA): TGTGCCAGCAGATCCACAGGGAATGAGCAGTTCTTC. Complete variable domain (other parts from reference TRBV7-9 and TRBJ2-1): DTGVSQNPRHKITKRGQNVTFRCDPISEHNRLYWYRQTLGQGPEFLTYFQNEAQLEKSRLLSDRFSAERPKGSFSTLEIQRTEQGDSAMYLCASRSTGNEQFFGPGTRLTVL.

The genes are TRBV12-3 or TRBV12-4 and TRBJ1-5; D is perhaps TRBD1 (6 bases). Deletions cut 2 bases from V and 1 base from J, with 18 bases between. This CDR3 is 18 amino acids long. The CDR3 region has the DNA TGTGCCAGCAGTTTATCAGGTGGGGGGGCGGGCAGCAATCAGCCCCAGCATTTT. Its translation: CASSLSGGGAGSNQPQHF.

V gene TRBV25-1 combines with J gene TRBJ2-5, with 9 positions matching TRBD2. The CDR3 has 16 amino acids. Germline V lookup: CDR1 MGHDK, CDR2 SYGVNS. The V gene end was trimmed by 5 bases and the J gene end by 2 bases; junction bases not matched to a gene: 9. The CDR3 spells CASSPNSGGIQETQYF. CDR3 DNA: TGTGCCAGCAGTCCTAATAGCGGGGGCATTCAAGAGACCCAGTACTTC.

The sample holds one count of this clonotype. In nucleotides, the CDR3 is TGTGCCAGCAGCTTGGCGGGGGGAGGGTGTGGCTACACCTTC. Residues: CASSLAGGGCGYTF. V usage is TRBV7-9 and J usage is TRBJ1-2, with D perhaps TRBD1 (5 bases). Germline assignment: CDR1 SEHNR and CDR2 FQNEAQ (reference sequence). The CDR3 spans 14 residues. The V gene lost 3 bases and the J gene lost 7 bases, with 15 bases spanning the gap.

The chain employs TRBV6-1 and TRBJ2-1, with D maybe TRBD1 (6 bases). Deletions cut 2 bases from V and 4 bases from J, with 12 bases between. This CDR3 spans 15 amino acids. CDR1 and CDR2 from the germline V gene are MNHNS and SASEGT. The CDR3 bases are TGTGCCAGCAGTGAACTAGCAGGGGCTTACAATGAGCAGTTCTTC. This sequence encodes CASSELAGAYNEQFF.

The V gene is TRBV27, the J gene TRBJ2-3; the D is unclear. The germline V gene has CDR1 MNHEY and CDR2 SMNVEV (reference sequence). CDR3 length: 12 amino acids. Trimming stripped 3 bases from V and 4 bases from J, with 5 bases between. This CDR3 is CASSFYPDTQYF. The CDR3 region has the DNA TGTGCCAGCAGTTTTTACCCAGATACGCAGTATTTT.

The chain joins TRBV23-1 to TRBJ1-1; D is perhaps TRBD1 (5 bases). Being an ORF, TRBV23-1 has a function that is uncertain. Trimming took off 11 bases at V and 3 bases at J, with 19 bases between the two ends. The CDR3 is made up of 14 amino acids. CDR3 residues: CAGIYRQGDTEAFF. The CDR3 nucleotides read TGCGCCGGAATTTACAGGCAAGGGGACACTGAAGCTTTCTTT.

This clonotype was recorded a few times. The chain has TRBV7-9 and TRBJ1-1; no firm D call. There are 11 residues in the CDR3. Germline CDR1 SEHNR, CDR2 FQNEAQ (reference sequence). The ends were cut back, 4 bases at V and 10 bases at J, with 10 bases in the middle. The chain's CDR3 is CASSSEVGAFF. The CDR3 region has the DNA TGTGCCAGCAGCTCGGAAGTTGGAGCTTTCTTT.

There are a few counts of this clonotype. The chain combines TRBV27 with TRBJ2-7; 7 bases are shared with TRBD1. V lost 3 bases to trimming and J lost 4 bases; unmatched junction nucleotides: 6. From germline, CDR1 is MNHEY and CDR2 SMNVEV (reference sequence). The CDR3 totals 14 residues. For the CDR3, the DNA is TGTGCCAGCAGTTTGCAACAGGGGCGATACGAGCAGTACTTC. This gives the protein CASSLQQGRYEQYF.

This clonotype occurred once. For the CDR3, the DNA is TGTGCCAGCTGCCTGCTCGCGCGACAGGGGAGTCAGCCCCAGCATTTT. Encoded protein: CASCLLARQGSQPQHF. The chain links TRBV19 to TRBJ1-5, with 8 bases fitting TRBD1. V gave up 9 bases and J gave up 6 bases; unmatched junction bases: 16. Germline CDR1 and CDR2: LNHDA and SQIVND (reference sequence). The CDR3 loop spans 16 amino acids. The full variable domain, completed using reference TRBV19 and TRBJ1-5, is DGGITQSPKYLFRKEGQNVTLSCEQNLNHDAMYWYRQDPGQGLRLIYYSQIVNDFQKGDIAEGYSVSREKKESFPLTVTSAQKNPTAFYLCASCLLARQGSQPQHFGDGTRLSIL.

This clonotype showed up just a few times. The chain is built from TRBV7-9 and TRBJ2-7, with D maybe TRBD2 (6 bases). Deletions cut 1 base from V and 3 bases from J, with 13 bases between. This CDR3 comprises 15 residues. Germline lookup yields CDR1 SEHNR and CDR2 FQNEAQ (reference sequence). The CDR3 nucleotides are TGTGCCAGCAGCTTAGGGGACTTCCCCGACTACGAGCAGTACTTC. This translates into CASSLGDFPDYEQYF.

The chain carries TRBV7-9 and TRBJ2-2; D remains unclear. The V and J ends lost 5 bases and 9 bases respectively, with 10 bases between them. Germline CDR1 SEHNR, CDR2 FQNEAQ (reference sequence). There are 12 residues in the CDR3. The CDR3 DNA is TGTGCCAGCAGCCTACTCGGTTGGGAGCTGTTTTTT. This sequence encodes CASSLLGWELFF.

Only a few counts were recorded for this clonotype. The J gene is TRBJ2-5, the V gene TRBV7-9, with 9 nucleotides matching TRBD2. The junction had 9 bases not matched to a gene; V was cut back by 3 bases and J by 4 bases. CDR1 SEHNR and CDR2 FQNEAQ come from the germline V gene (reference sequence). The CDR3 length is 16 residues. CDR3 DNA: TGTGCCAGCAGCTTGGCCGGGACTAGCCGGTTAGAGACCCAGTACTTC. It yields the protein CASSLAGTSRLETQYF.